The 9 T cell receptor beta chains in this list originate from one sample, sequenced in a study of STAT3 mutations in large granular lymphocyte leukemia. No antigen is known for these receptors. Data came from immunoSEQ multiplex PCR; TCRdb stores just in-frame clones and leaves some out. The sample holds under 5,500 clones, 50% to 75% seen once. Findings of the study overall: Every T-LGLL patient had at least one immunodominant TCRbeta clonotype.

The sequencing input was PBMCs. Every receptor here comes from a human donor with T large granular lymphocyte leukemia. Some clones in this sample may be carry-over from other donors' samples.

This rearrangement joins TRBV28 to TRBJ2-7, with D tentatively TRBD1 (6 bases). Germline loops: CDR1 MDHEN, CDR2 SYDVKM. V was cut by 7 bases and J by 6 bases, with 13 bases left in between. The CDR3 is 12 residues long. DNA for the CDR3: TGTGCCAGCATCTCCAACAGGGTCGAGCAGTACTTC. It is translated as CASISNRVEQYF.

The chain employs TRBV25-1 and TRBJ1-4; 9 bases fit TRBD1. After removal of 3 bases from V and 0 bases from J, the junction contained 2 bases not matched to a gene. CDR1 is MGHDK and CDR2 is SYGVNS in the germline V gene. The CDR3 loop spans 16 amino acids. The chain's CDR3 is CASSEDRGATNEKLFF. The CDR3 bases are TGTGCCAGCAGTGAGGACAGGGGAGCAACTAATGAAAAACTGTTTTTT.

This clone has a handful of counts. The chain carries TRBV27 and TRBJ1-2, with 10 bases fitting TRBD1. J lost 6 bases, V lost 2 bases, and 9 bases had no gene match. CDR1 and CDR2 (germline): MNHEY, SMNVEV (reference sequence). The length of the CDR3 is 16 residues. CDR3 in amino acids: CASSLTGTGALHGYTF. For the CDR3, the DNA is TGTGCCAGCAGTTTAACCGGGACAGGGGCCCTTCATGGCTACACCTTC.

The rearrangement uses TRBV18 and TRBJ1-2; 8 nucleotides align to TRBD1. CDR1 is KGHSH and CDR2 is LQKENI in the germline V gene. This CDR3 is 16 amino acids long. Trimming removed 4 bases from V and 6 bases from J; junction bases left unmatched: 13. The CDR3 DNA reads TGTGCCAGCTCACTAGAAAGAGGACAGGGTGGGGATGGCTACACCTTC. Amino acid sequence: CASSLERGQGGDGYTF.

This chain links TRBV29-1 with TRBJ1-2; 8 bases map to TRBD1. This CDR3 has 12 amino acids. The germline CDR1 and CDR2 sequences are SQVTM and ANQGSEA. V shed 7 bases, J shed 2 bases, and the junction held 3 bases outside the gene matches. DNA for the CDR3: TGCAGCGCTTCAGGGGGCAACTATGGCTACACCTTC. Residues: CSASGGNYGYTF. Full variable domain (missing parts from reference TRBV29-1 and TRBJ1-2): SAVISQKPSRDICQRGTSLTIQCQVDSQVTMMFWYRQQPGQSLTLIATANQGSEATYESGFVIDKFPISRPNLTFSTLTVSNMSPEDSSIYLCSASGGNYGYTFGSGTRLTVV.

V gene TRBV5-1 combines with J gene TRBJ2-7; 8 bases match TRBD2. The CDR3 loop spans 14 amino acids. CDR1 and CDR2 (germline): SGHRS, YFSETQ. V lost 4 bases to trimming and J lost 3 bases; unmatched junction nucleotides: 6. As DNA, the CDR3 is TGCGCCAGCAGCCTTAGCGCGGGGGGCTACGAGCAGTACTTC. This codes for CASSLSAGGYEQYF.

This clone has only a few counts. This chain uses TRBV25-1 with TRBJ2-7; no clear D. The CDR3 contains 13 residues. Germline CDR1 MGHDK, CDR2 SYGVNS. V dropped 7 bases and J dropped 0 bases, with 10 bases sitting between them. CDR3 DNA: TGTGCCAGCATTCCGCTAGGCTCCTACGAGCAGTACTTC. It specifies CASIPLGSYEQYF.

V gene TRBV7-9 combines with J gene TRBJ2-5, with TRBD1 as a possible D gene (6 bases). The CDR3 has 14 amino acids. Germline V gene data show CDR1 as SEHNR and CDR2 as FQNEAQ (reference sequence). Between the trimmed V and J ends, which lost 3 bases and 4 bases, there was a span of 12 bases. The CDR3 nucleotides are TGTGCCAGCAGCTTGGGACACCCCGGAGAGACCCAGTACTTC. It yields the protein CASSLGHPGETQYF.

The CDR3 sequence: CAWTQTSAGRYEQYF. CDR3 nucleotides: TGTGCCTGGACCCAAACTTCGGCAGGGCGCTACGAGCAGTACTTC. The J gene is TRBJ2-7, the V gene TRBV30; tentative D call: TRBD1 (5 bases). Germline CDR1 and CDR2: GTSNPN and SVGIG (reference sequence). The CDR3 length is 15 residues. With 4 bases removed from V and 3 bases from J, the gap between germline ends came to 19 bases.